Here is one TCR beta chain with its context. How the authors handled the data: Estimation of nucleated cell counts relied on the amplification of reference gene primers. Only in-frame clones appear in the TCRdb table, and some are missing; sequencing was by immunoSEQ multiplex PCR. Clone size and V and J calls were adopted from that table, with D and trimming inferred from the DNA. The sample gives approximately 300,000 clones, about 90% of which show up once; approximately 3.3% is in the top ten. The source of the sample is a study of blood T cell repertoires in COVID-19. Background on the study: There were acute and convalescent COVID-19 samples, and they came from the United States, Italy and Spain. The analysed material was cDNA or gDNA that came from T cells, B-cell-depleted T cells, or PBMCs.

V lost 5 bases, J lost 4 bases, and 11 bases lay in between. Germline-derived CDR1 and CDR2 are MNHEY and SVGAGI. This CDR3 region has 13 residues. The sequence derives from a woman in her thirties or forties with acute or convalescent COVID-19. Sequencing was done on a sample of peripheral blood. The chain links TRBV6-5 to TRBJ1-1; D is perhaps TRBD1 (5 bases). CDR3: CASSRTPVTEAFF. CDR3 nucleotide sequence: TGTGCCAGCAGTAGGACACCGGTCACTGAAGCTTTCTTT.